Below, 3 T cell receptor beta chains from the same sample are listed, as sequenced in a study of beta chain features in type 1 diabetes. Study-wide findings and caveats: The study found moderately but significantly shorter TCRB CDR3s in all four CD4+ subsets of Type 1 diabetes patients.

What was sequenced were expressed TCRB transcripts, since all of the isolated RNA had been reverse transcribed. Measured with immunoSEQ multiplex PCR; TCRdb has only the in-frame clones, and not every one. Of 130,000 or so clones in the sample, about 15% are singletons; the top ten hold 2.3%. The antigens of these receptors remain unknown. The sample comprised central memory CD4+ T cells from blood. The receptors were gathered from a man aged 25-40 years with type 1 diabetes.

This clone was counted a few times. The chain combines TRBV30 with TRBJ2-3; the match to TRBD1 covers 7 bases. CDR1 and CDR2 from the germline V gene are GTSNPN and SVGIG (reference sequence). The ends lost 1 base at V and 8 bases at J; junction bases unmatched: 6. The CDR3 is 13 amino acids. CDR3 region: CAWSDRGQGTQYF. The CDR3 coding sequence is TGTGCCTGGAGTGACAGGGGTCAGGGTACGCAGTATTTT.

The chain recombines TRBV28 with TRBJ1-5; D is uncertain. From germline, CDR1 is MDHEN and CDR2 SYDVKM. The CDR3 contains 15 residues. The V gene lost 3 bases and the J gene lost 0 bases, with 9 bases spanning the gap. As DNA, the CDR3 is TGTGCCAGCAGTTTCCAGGAGAATAGCAATCAGCCCCAGCATTTT. Its translation: CASSFQENSNQPQHF.

There are a few counts of this clone. The chain uses TRBV2 and TRBJ1-2, with a tentative D call TRBD1 (6 bases). The CDR3 covers 12 residues. The ends were cut back, 4 bases at V and 8 bases at J, with 11 bases in the middle. Germline lookup yields CDR1 SNHLY and CDR2 FYNNEI. The CDR3 nucleotides are TGTGCCAGCAGTGGAACAGGGCCCGGCTACACCTTC. Its protein is CASSGTGPGYTF.